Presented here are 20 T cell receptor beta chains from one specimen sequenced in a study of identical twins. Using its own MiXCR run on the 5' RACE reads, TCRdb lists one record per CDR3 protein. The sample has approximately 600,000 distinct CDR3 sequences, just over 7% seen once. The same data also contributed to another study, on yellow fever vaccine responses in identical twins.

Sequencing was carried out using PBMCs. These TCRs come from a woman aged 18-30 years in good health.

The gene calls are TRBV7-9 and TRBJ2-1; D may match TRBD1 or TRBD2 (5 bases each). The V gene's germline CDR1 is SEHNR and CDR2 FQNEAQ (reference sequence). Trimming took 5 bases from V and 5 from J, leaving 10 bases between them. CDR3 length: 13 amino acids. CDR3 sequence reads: CASSQLGDNEQFF. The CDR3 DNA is TGTGCCAGCAGCCAACTAGGGGACAATGAGCAGTTCTTC.

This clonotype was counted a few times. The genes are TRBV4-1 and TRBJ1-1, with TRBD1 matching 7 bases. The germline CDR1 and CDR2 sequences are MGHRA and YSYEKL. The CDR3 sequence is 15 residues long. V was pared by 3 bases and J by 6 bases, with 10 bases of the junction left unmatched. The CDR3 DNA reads TGCGCCAGCAGCCATCCTGACAGGGACAATTCTGAAGCTTTCTTT. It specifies CASSHPDRDNSEAFF.

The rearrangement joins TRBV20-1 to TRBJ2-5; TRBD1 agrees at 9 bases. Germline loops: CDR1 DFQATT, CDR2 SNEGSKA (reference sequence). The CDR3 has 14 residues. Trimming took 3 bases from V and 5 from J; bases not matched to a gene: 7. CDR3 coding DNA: TGCAGTGCTAGTTTCGGACAGGGGTTGGAGACCCAGTACTTC. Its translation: CSASFGQGLETQYF.

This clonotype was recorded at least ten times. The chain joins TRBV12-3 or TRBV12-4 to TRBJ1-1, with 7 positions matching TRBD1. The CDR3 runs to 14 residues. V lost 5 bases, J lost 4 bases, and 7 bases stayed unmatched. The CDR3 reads CASSQQGRGTEAFF. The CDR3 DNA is TGTGCCAGCAGTCAACAGGGGAGGGGCACTGAAGCTTTCTTT.

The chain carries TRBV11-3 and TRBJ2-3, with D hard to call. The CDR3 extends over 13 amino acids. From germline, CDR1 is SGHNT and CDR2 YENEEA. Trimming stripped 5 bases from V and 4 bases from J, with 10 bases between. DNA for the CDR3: TGTGCCAGCAGCCTCCCTTCTCCAGATACGCAGTATTTT. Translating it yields CASSLPSPDTQYF.

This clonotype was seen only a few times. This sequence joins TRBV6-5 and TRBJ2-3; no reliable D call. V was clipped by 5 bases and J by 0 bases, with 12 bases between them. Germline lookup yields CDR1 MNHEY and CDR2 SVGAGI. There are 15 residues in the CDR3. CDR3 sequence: CASSTDVQSTDTQYF. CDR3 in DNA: TGTGCCAGCAGTACCGACGTACAGAGCACAGATACGCAGTATTTT.

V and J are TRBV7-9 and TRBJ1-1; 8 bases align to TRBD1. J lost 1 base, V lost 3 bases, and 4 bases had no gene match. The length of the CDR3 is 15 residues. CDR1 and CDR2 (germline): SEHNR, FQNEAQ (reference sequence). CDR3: CASSLGQDWNTEAFF. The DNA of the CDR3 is TGTGCCAGCAGCTTGGGACAGGACTGGAACACTGAAGCTTTCTTT.

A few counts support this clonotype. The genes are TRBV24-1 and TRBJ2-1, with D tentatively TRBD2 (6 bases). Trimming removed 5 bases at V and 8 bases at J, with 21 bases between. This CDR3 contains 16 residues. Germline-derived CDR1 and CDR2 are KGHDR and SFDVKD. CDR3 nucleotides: TGTGCCACCAGTGCACTGAGGCCGACTAGTCTCGATGAGCAGTTCTTC. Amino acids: CATSALRPTSLDEQFF.

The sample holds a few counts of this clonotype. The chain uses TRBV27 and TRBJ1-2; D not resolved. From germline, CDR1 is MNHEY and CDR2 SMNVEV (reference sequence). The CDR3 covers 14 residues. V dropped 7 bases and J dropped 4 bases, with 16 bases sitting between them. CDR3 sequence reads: CASKPSSWAYGYTF. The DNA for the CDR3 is TGTGCCAGCAAACCTTCCAGTTGGGCCTATGGCTACACCTTC.

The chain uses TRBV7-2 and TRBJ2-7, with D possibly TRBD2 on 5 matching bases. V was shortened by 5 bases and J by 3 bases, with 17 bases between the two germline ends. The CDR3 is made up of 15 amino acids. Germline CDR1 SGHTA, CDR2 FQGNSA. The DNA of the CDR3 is TGTGCCAGCAGCCCCTCATCCACGGGGAACTACGAGCAGTACGTC. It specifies CASSPSSTGNYEQYV.

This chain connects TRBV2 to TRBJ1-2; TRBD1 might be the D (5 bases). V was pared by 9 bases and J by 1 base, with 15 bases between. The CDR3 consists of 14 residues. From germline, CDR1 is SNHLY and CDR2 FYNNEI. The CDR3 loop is CARGDSGLNYGYTF. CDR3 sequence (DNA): TGTGCCAGAGGGGACTCGGGTCTTAACTATGGCTACACCTTC.

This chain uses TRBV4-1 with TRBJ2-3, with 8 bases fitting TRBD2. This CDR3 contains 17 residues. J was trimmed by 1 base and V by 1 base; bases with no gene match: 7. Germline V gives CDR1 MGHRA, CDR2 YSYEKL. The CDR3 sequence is CASSQGGRTPGTDTQYF. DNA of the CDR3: TGCGCCAGCAGCCAAGGCGGGAGGACCCCTGGCACAGATACGCAGTATTTT.

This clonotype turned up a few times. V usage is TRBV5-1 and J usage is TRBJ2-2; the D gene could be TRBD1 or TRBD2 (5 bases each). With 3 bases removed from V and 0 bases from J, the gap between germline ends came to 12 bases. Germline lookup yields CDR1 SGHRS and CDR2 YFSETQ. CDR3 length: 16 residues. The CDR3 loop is CASSWETVANTGELFF. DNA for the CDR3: TGCGCCAGCAGCTGGGAGACAGTCGCGAACACCGGGGAGCTGTTTTTT.

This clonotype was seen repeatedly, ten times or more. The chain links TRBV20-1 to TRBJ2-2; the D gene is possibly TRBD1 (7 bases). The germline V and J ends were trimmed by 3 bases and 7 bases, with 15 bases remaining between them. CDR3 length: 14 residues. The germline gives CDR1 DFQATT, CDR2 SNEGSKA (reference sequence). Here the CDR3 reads CSARNRGGGGELFF. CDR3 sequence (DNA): TGCAGTGCTAGGAACAGGGGAGGCGGCGGGGAGCTGTTTTTT.

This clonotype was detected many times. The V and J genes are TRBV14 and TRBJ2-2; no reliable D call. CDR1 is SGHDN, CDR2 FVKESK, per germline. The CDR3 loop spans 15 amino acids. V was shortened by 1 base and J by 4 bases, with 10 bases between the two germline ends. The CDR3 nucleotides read TGTGCCAGCAGCCAAGGGCGGTTACCCACCGGGGAGCTGTTTTTT. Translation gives CASSQGRLPTGELFF.

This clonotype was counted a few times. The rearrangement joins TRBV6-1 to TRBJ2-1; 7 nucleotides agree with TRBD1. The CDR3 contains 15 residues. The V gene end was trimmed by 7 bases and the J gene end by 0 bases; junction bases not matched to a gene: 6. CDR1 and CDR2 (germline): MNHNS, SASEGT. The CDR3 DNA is TGTGCCAGCAAAACAGGGGTGAGCTCCTACAATGAGCAGTTCTTC. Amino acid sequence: CASKTGVSSYNEQFF.

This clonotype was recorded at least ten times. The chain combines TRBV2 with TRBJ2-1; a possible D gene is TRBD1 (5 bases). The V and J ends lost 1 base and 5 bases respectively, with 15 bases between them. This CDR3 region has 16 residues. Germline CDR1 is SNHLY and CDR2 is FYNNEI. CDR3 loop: CASSEGSGYYDNEQFF. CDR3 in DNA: TGTGCCAGCAGTGAAGGATCAGGGTACTATGACAATGAGCAGTTCTTC.

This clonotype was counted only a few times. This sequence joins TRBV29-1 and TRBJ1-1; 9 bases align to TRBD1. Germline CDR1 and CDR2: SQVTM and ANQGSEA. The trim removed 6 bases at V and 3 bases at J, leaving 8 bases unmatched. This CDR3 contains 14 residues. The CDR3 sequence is CSVVSGTGHTEAFF. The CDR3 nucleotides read TGCAGCGTCGTTTCCGGGACAGGGCACACTGAAGCTTTCTTT.

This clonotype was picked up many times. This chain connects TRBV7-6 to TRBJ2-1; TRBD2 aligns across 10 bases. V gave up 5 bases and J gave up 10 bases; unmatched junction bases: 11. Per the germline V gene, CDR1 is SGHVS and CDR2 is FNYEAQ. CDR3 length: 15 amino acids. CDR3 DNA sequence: TGTGCCAGCAGCCCGGGGCTAGCGGGAGTAGACGAGCAGTTCTTC. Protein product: CASSPGLAGVDEQFF.

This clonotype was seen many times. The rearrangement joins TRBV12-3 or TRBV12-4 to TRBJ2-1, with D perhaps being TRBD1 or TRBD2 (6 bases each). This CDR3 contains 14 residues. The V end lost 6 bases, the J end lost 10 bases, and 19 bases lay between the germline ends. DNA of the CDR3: TGTGCCAGCAGCAATAACCTGGGGGGCCCAGAGCAGTTCTTC. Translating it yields CASSNNLGGPEQFF.